These 10 T cell receptor delta chains were all obtained from the same sample, sequenced in a study of gamma-delta T cells after stem cell transplantation (dated by TCRdb to 2016 to 2017). Receptor amplification or capture employed RT-PCR. The sequencing machine was an Illumina MiSeq. TCRdb reanalyzed the public reads with the CATT caller, and identical DNA sequences were merged afterwards. This sample gives 2,000 to 2,500 delta-chain clones in total; 45% of them show up just once. The biggest ten clones account for roughly 15% of the sample. The material sequenced was gamma-delta T cells. The source of these receptors is a human donor. It is not recorded whose cells these are; they may come from a transplant donor.

V gene TRDV2 combines with J gene TRDJ1, with 10 bases identical to TRDD3. CDR1 is GEAIGNYY and CDR2 is EKD in the germline V gene. V was pared by 3 bases and J by 3 bases, with 9 bases of the junction left unmatched. The CDR3 runs 16 residues. CDR3 residues: CACDALVLGDSDKLIF. The CDR3 coding sequence is TGTGCCTGTGACGCGCTAGTACTGGGGGATTCCGATAAACTCATCTTT.

J is TRDJ1 and V is TRDV2; 13 bases agree with TRDD3. The ends lost 0 bases at V and 2 bases at J; junction bases unmatched: 8. The length of the CDR3 is 18 residues. Germline lookup yields CDR1 GEAIGNYY and CDR2 EKD. As DNA, the CDR3 is TGTGCCTGTGACACCGCTAGGACTGGGGGATACGTTACCGATAAACTCATCTTT. This encodes CACDTARTGGYVTDKLIF.

The rearrangement joins TRDV2 to TRDJ1; D ambiguous. The CDR3 runs to 16 residues. Germline CDR1 is GEAIGNYY and CDR2 is EKD. The V and J ends lost 0 bases and 1 base respectively, with 14 bases between them. DNA of the CDR3: TGTGCCTGTGACACCCTAGGGGCCCCTTGCACCGATAAACTCATCTTT. Its translation: CACDTLGAPCTDKLIF.

This clone was detected only a few times. This sequence may be a read error, since a much larger clone differs from it by one base. This chain links TRDV2 with TRDJ1, with 13 bases identical to TRDD3. The CDR3 is made up of 16 amino acids. Losses at the gene ends were 5 bases for V and 8 bases for J; bases not matched to a gene: 13. The germline V gene encodes CDR1 GEAIGNYY and CDR2 EKD. In DNA, the CDR3 is TGTGCCTGTGGTCACGTACTGGGGGATACGGCCCGAAAACTCATCTTT. As protein: CACGHVLGDTARKLIF.

In regard to this clone: A much larger clone is a single base away; this may be a read error. The DNA of the CDR3 is TGTGCCTGTAACACCATACTGGGGGATACGGGCTCCTGGGACACCCGACAGATGTTTTTC. Translated, it gives CACNTILGDTGSWDTRQMFF. The chain carries TRDV2 and TRDJ3; the match to TRDD3 covers 13 bases. Germline lookup yields CDR1 GEAIGNYY and CDR2 EKD. CDR3 length: 20 amino acids.

This clone was seen a handful of times. A much larger clone differs from this one at a single base, so this may be a read error. In the same sample, other DNA sequences code for this CDR3. The chain links TRDV2 to TRDJ1; no clear D gene. The CDR3 sequence is 20 residues long. The V and J ends lost 3 bases and 0 bases respectively, with 28 bases between them. Per the germline V gene, CDR1 is GEAIGNYY and CDR2 is EKD. The DNA of the CDR3 is TGTGCCTGTGACGCCATCACAACCGAACCCTATACCCGATACACCGATAAACTCATCTTT. Protein: CACDAITTEPYTRYTDKLIF.

The chain recombines TRDV2 with TRDJ1; TRDD3 matches at 12 bases. Trimming took 1 base from V and 8 from J; bases not matched to a gene: 7. This CDR3 region has 15 residues. Looked up from germline, CDR1 is GEAIGNYY and CDR2 is EKD. The CDR3 loop is CACDTLGDTRWKLIF. Written as DNA, the CDR3 is TGTGCCTGTGACACACTGGGGGATACCCGATGGAAACTCATCTTT.

The chain uses TRDV2 and TRDJ1; TRDD3 matches 7 bases. The CDR3 is 18 amino acids. V was pared by 0 bases and J by 0 bases, with 12 bases of the junction left unmatched. CDR1 GEAIGNYY and CDR2 EKD come from the germline V gene. This CDR3 reads CACDTLRSGGLNTDKLIF. Here the CDR3 DNA reads TGTGCCTGTGACACCCTTAGGAGTGGGGGACTTAACACCGATAAACTCATCTTT.

About this clone itself: Germline is not matched at one junction end, which may reflect a read error. V is TRDV2 and J is TRDJ1; D might be TRDD3 (6 bases). Germline loops: CDR1 GEAIGNYY, CDR2 EKD. This CDR3 region has 15 residues. CDR3 loop: CACDAVGASADNLIF. The CDR3 DNA reads TGTGCCTGTGACGCCGTGGGGGCTAGCGCCGATAACCTCATCTTT.

As to this clone: The junction and the germline gene differ at one end; a read error may be behind it. The J gene is TRDJ3, the V gene TRDV2; D uncertain. The CDR3 is 18 amino acids. Germline CDR1 reads GEAIGNYY; CDR2 reads EKD. Here the CDR3 DNA reads TGCGCCTGTGACACCATGGTACTGCGGACCTGGGACACCCGACAGATGTTTTTC. Translating gives CACDTMVLRTWDTRQMFF.